These 18 T cell receptor beta chains were all obtained from the same sample, sequenced in a study of T cells in Graves' hyperthyroidism and ophthalmopathy. RNA transcripts yielded amplified TCR beta CDR3 regions. The HTBI primer set was used in a first-round RT-PCR of the TCR CDR3. TCRdb redid the calling of the multiplex PCR reads with MiXCR, one entry per CDR3 protein. The sample lists 30,000 to 35,000 distinct CDR3 sequences, under 65% seen once, with under 30% in the top ten. The sequenced sample was blood. The receptors were gathered from a middle-aged woman with Graves' ophthalmopathy.

This clonotype was detected ten times or more. The chain is built from TRBV2 and TRBJ2-7, with a weak D call TRBD1 (6 bases). The V gene's germline CDR1 is SNHLY and CDR2 FYNNEI. Trimming pared 6 bases from V and 2 bases from J, leaving 20 bases between. The CDR3 runs 16 residues. The DNA of the CDR3 is TGTGCCAGCAGCAAAGAAGGGGGTTTTAAGGCCTACGAGCAGTACTTC. It codes for CASSKEGGFKAYEQYF.

V usage is TRBV7-8 and J usage is TRBJ1-1; D is unclear. The CDR3 is 15 residues long. CDR1 is SGHVS, CDR2 FQNEAQ, per germline. The V end lost 5 bases, the J end lost 6 bases, and 19 bases lay between the germline ends. CDR3 protein: CASSPKVLLGAEAFF. In nucleotides, the CDR3 is TGTGCCAGCAGCCCGAAGGTACTCCTGGGTGCTGAAGCTTTCTTT.

This clonotype occurred many times. V and J are TRBV19 and TRBJ2-3, with 9 bases that match TRBD1. Germline values: CDR1 LNHDA, CDR2 SQIVND (reference sequence). There are 14 residues in the CDR3. J gave up 4 bases and V 10 bases, and 9 bases lay outside the gene matches. CDR3 nucleotides: TGTGCCACCAGAACAGGGGGCAGGGCAGATACGCAGTATTTT. Its translation: CATRTGGRADTQYF.

This rearrangement joins TRBV2 to TRBJ1-4; D uncertain. Deletions cut 8 bases from V and 0 bases from J, with 7 bases between. The CDR3 loop spans 13 amino acids. Per germline, CDR1 SNHLY and CDR2 FYNNEI. As DNA, the CDR3 is TGTGCCAGCCAAGATCCAACTAATGAAAAACTGTTTTTT. Translating it yields CASQDPTNEKLFF.

Concerning this clonotype: A read error is likely, as this CDR3 ends without the conserved phenylalanine or tryptophan. The V and J genes are TRBV5-1 and TRBJ2-7, with D possibly matching TRBD1 (6 bases). The CDR3 totals 13 residues. Per the germline V gene, CDR1 is SGHRS and CDR2 is YFSETQ. V lost 5 bases and J 3 bases, leaving 12 bases between the germline ends. CDR3 sequence reads: CASSLGHYYEQYS. CDR3 bases: TGCGCCAGCAGTCTGGGACATTACTACGAGCAGTACTCC.

This clonotype has only one observation. The J gene is TRBJ2-3, the V gene TRBV7-3; tentatively, D is TRBD2 (6 bases). Trimming removed 11 bases at V and 10 bases at J, with 25 bases between. The CDR3 covers 14 residues. Germline assignment: CDR1 SGHTA and CDR2 FQGTGA. The CDR3 DNA reads as TGTGCCTGCAAGGAGGGCAGCGGCGGGAATGCGCAGTATTTT. This gives the protein CACKEGSGGNAQYF. Full variable domain (remainder filled in from reference TRBV7-3 and TRBJ2-3): GAGVSQTPSNKVTEKGKYVELRCDPISGHTALYWYRQSLGQGPEFLIYFQGTGAADDSGLPNDRFFAVRPEGSVSTLKIQRTERGDSAVYLCACKEGSGGNAQYFGPGTRLTVL.

The J gene is TRBJ2-5, the V gene TRBV12-3 or TRBV12-4; perhaps TRBD2 as D (6 bases). V shed 6 bases and J shed 10 bases, with 12 bases lying between them. The CDR3 is made up of 11 amino acids. CDR3 protein: CASRPEEGQYF. CDR3 coding DNA: TGTGCCAGCAGACCCGAGGAGGGCCAGTACTTC.

In this sample, this clonotype turned up many times. This sequence joins TRBV4-3 and TRBJ2-3; TRBD1 agrees at 7 bases. V was clipped by 0 bases and J by 2 bases; unmatched bases: 11. Germline V gives CDR1 LGHNA, CDR2 YSLEER. This CDR3 region has 18 residues. CDR3 coding DNA: TGCGCCAGCAGCCAAGATCTCGTGGCCGGGACAGACACAGATACGCAGTATTTT. It codes for CASSQDLVAGTDTDTQYF.

A note on this clonotype: One base away lies a much larger clone, so this may be a sequencing read error. The gene calls are TRBV5-6 and TRBJ1-5, with D possibly matching TRBD1 (5 bases). V gave up 5 bases and J gave up 4 bases, with 16 bases separating them. Germline-derived CDR1 and CDR2 are SGHDT and YYEEEE. The CDR3 extends over 15 amino acids. This chain's CDR3 is CASSLWTIRNQPQHF. In nucleotides, the CDR3 is TGTGCCAGCAGTTTATGGACAATAAGGAATCAGCCCCAGCATTTT.

A remark on this clonotype: A much larger clone sits a single nucleotide away, making a read error possible. The chain combines TRBV6-5 with TRBJ1-5, with a weak D call TRBD1 (6 bases). The CDR3 is made up of 16 amino acids. Deletions cut 8 bases from V and 3 bases from J, with 20 bases between. Per the germline V gene, CDR1 is MNHEY and CDR2 is SVGAGI. Here the CDR3 DNA reads TGTGCCAGCTCAGCCCCTCGACAGGCCCCCAATCAGCCCCAGCATTTT. It codes for CASSAPRQAPNQPQHF.

This clonotype is labeled medium-sized. V is TRBV9 and J is TRBJ1-2; D ambiguous. CDR1 and CDR2 from the germline V gene are SGDLS and YYNGEE. Trimming left V 0 bases short and J 2 bases short, with 8 bases between. The CDR3 sequence is 14 residues long. In DNA form, the CDR3 reads TGTGCCAGCAGCGTAGGAGCCTCGAACTATGGCTACACCTTC. As protein: CASSVGASNYGYTF.

This clonotype was seen ten or more times. The CDR3 protein is CASSYSYRTDTEAFF. DNA of the CDR3: TGTGCCAGCAGTTACTCTTACAGGACGGACACTGAAGCTTTCTTT. This sequence joins TRBV6-5 and TRBJ1-1; TRBD1 might be the D (5 bases). CDR3 size: 15 residues. The ends were cut back, 0 bases at V and 3 bases at J, with 11 bases in the middle. Germline-derived CDR1 and CDR2 are MNHEY and SVGAGI.

This clonotype showed up just once. At one end the junction does not follow the germline gene, possibly because of a read error. V and J are TRBV6-2 or TRBV6-3 and TRBJ2-7; no reliable D call. The CDR3 sequence is 11 residues long. Germline CDR1 reads MNHEY; CDR2 reads SVGEGT. CDR3 region: CASSYPYGQYF. Here the CDR3 DNA reads TGTGCCAGCAGTTACCCCTACGGGCAGTACTTC.

Comment on this clonotype: A junction end diverges from the germline sequence, so it may reflect a read error. J is TRBJ2-4 and V is TRBV19, with 9 bases fitting TRBD2. Germline V gene sequence: CDR1 LNHDA, CDR2 SQIVND (reference sequence). This CDR3 has 15 amino acids. In DNA, the CDR3 is TGTGCCAGTAGTCGCGGCGGGGGGGGCAAAAACATTCAGTACTGG. This codes for CASSRGGGGKNIQYW.

The V gene is TRBV7-9, the J gene TRBJ2-2, with D uncertain. CDR1 SEHNR and CDR2 FQNEAQ come from the germline V gene (reference sequence). The CDR3 consists of 13 residues. The ends were cut back, 2 bases at V and 4 bases at J, with 5 bases in the middle. CDR3 sequence reads: CASSLPSTGELFF. The CDR3 nucleotides read TGTGCCAGCAGCTTACCATCCACCGGGGAGCTGTTTTTT.

Ten or more counts support this clonotype. The CDR3, as DNA: TGCGCCAGCAGCTTGAATCAGGGCACTAACTATGGCTACACCTTC. Translating it yields CASSLNQGTNYGYTF. The rearrangement links TRBV5-1 to TRBJ1-2; D possibly corresponds to TRBD1 (5 bases). The CDR3 sequence is 15 residues long. CDR1 and CDR2 (germline): SGHRS, YFSETQ. V lost 1 base, J lost 0 bases, and 10 bases lay in between.

The rearrangement links TRBV10-3 to TRBJ1-2; TRBD1 matches at 9 bases. The CDR3 loop spans 14 amino acids. The J segment lost 8 bases and the V segment lost 5 bases, leaving 9 bases of the junction unmatched. The germline V gene has CDR1 ENHRY and CDR2 SYGVKD. The CDR3 coding sequence is TGTGCCATCAGTAATCTGGGACAGGGCGGGGGCTACACCTTC. Translated, it gives CAISNLGQGGGYTF.

The gene calls are TRBV7-9 and TRBJ2-2; 8 bases match TRBD2. Trimming at V came to 4 bases and at J to 7 bases, leaving 2 bases not matched to a gene. This CDR3 comprises 13 residues. The germline gives CDR1 SEHNR, CDR2 FQNEAQ (reference sequence). CDR3 sequence: CASSWGTSGELFF. The CDR3 nucleotides read TGTGCCAGCAGCTGGGGGACTAGCGGGGAGCTGTTTTTT.